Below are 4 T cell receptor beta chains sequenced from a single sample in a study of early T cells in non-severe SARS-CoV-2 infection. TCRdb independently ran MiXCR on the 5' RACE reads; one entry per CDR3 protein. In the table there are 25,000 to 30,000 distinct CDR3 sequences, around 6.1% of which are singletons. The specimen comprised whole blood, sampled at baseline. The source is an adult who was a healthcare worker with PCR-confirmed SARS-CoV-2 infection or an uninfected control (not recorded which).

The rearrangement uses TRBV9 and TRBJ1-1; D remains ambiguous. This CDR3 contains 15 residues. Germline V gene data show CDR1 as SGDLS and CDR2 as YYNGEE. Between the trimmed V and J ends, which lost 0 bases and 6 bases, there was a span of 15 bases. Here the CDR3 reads CASSVGISLQSEAFF. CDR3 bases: TGTGCCAGCAGCGTAGGGATCAGCCTTCAGTCTGAAGCTTTCTTT.

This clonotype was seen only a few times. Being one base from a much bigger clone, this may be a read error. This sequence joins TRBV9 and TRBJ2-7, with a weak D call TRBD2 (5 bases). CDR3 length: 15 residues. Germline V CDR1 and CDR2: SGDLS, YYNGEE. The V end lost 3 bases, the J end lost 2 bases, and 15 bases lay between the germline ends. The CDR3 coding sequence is TGTGCCAGCAGCGCCGGAGGAGGCAGTGCCTACGAGCAGTACTTC. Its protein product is CASSAGGGSAYEQYF.

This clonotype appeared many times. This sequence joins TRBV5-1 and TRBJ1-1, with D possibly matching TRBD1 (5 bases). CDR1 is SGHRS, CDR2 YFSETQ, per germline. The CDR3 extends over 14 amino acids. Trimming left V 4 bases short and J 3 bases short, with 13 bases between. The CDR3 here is CASSPRPGDTEAFF. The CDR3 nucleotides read TGCGCCAGCAGCCCAAGGCCGGGGGACACTGAAGCTTTCTTT.

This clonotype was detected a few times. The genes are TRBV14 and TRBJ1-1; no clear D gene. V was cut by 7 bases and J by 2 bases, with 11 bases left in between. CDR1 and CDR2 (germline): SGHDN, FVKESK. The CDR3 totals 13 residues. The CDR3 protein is CASTRTDNTEAFF. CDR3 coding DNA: TGTGCCAGCACGAGGACGGATAACACTGAAGCTTTCTTT.